The rows below give T cell receptor beta chains drawn from one sample of a study of OX40 agonist ivuxolimab in advanced cancers. Generated by immunoSEQ multiplex PCR, the TCRdb table keeps only in-frame clones and is missing some. The sample records around 150,000 clones, under 95% being singletons. Sequences were derived from CD4+ or CD8+ T cells sorted from blood, sampled in a trial of the OX40 agonist ivuxolimab. These receptors were collected from an adult with an advanced solid tumor such as melanoma, head and neck, liver or kidney cancer. Each CDR3 is given with its conserved first and last residue. Fields, in order: J gene, clone size, D gene, V gene, CDR3 DNA, CDR3 protein. The D gene is left open where the match is weak. Some rows have no size entry. The others give once, few or many, or a class for an expanded clone.

J gene: TRBJ2-7
clone size: once
D gene: -
V gene: TRBV19
CDR3 DNA: TGTGCCAGTAGTATGGGCGGAGGGGTCGCCGAGCAGTACTTC
CDR3 protein: CASSMGGGVAEQYF

J gene: TRBJ2-3
clone size: -
D gene: TRBD1
V gene: TRBV5-1
CDR3 DNA: TGCGCCAGCAGCGCCCGGGACAGGGGCACAGATACGCAGTATTTT
CDR3 protein: CASSARDRGTDTQYF

J gene: TRBJ1-5
clone size: -
D gene: TRBD1
V gene: TRBV27
CDR3 DNA: TGTGCCAGCAGTTTATCAGCTGACAGGGTAAAGCAGCCCCAGCATTTT
CDR3 protein: CASSLSADRVKQPQHF

J gene: TRBJ1-6
clone size: -
D gene: -
V gene: TRBV6-1
CDR3 DNA: TGTGCCAGCGAGGGGGGCTCACCCCTCCACTTT
CDR3 protein: CASEGGSPLHF

J gene: TRBJ2-7
clone size: -
D gene: -
V gene: TRBV18
CDR3 DNA: TGTGCCAGCTCACCACAGGGGGGCTCCCACGAGCAGTACTTC
CDR3 protein: CASSPQGGSHEQYF

J gene: TRBJ2-3
clone size: -
D gene: TRBD2
V gene: TRBV19
CDR3 DNA: TGTGCCAGTAGACCTAGCGGGAGGGCCACAGATACGCAGTATTTT
CDR3 protein: CASRPSGRATDTQYF

J gene: TRBJ1-2
clone size: -
D gene: -
V gene: TRBV2
CDR3 DNA: TGTGCCAGCAGGGGAGAAGGCGGCTATGGCTACACCTTC
CDR3 protein: CASRGEGGYGYTF

J gene: TRBJ1-5
clone size: -
D gene: -
V gene: TRBV28
CDR3 DNA: TGTGCCAGCAGCTTGACAGCTAGCAATCAGCCCCAGCATTTT
CDR3 protein: CASSLTASNQPQHF

J gene: TRBJ1-1
clone size: -
D gene: TRBD1
V gene: TRBV29-1
CDR3 DNA: TGCAGCGTTGACGTAACAGGGGGTGCTTTCTTT
CDR3 protein: CSVDVTGGAFF

J gene: TRBJ2-2
clone size: -
D gene: -
V gene: TRBV5-4
CDR3 DNA: TGTGCCAGCAGCTTATCTACTAGAACCGGGGAGCTGTTTTTT
CDR3 protein: CASSLSTRTGELFF